This T cell receptor (beta chain) was sequenced during a study of technical replicates of blood from a handful of donors. The CDR3 loop spans 13 amino acids. V lost 1 base, J lost 5 bases, and 8 bases lay in between. The germline gives CDR1 MGHDK, CDR2 SYGVNS. TCRdb's table, derived via immunoSEQ multiplex PCR, lists solely in-frame clones and lacks some. This table has 7,500 to 9,500 clones, 91% appearing once. The source of this sequence is a human donor in good health. The chain is built from TRBV25-1 and TRBJ2-5, with unresolved D. The sample comprised PBMCs. The chain's CDR3 is CASSESPSETQYF. Here the CDR3 DNA reads TGTGCCAGCAGTGAATCCCCGTCGGAGACCCAGTACTTC.